What follows are 15 T cell receptor beta chains derived from one specimen sequenced in a study of beta chain features in type 1 diabetes. The authors reverse transcribed all of the isolated RNA, so sequencing captured expressed TCRB transcripts. TCRdb keeps only in-frame clones here, not all; method: immunoSEQ multiplex PCR. Altogether 250,000 to 300,000 clones are present, about 8.5% being singletons, with the ten largest covering about 0.93%. Material for sequencing was central memory CD4+ T cells from blood. These receptors all stem from a woman in her late teens or twenties in good health.

The chain is built from TRBV6-5 and TRBJ2-7; either TRBD1 or TRBD2 may supply D (5 bases each). Trimming shortened V by 5 bases and J by 8 bases, and 16 bases separated the two germline ends. Looked up from germline, CDR1 is MNHEY and CDR2 is SVGAGI. The length of the CDR3 is 13 residues. The CDR3 coding sequence is TGTGCCAGCAGTCCTCGGGACCGCACAAAGCAGTACTTC. Protein: CASSPRDRTKQYF.

J is TRBJ2-3 and V is TRBV6-5; D not certain. Between the trimmed V and J ends, which lost 6 bases and 2 bases, there was a span of 9 bases. Germline lookup yields CDR1 MNHEY and CDR2 SVGAGI. The CDR3 is 13 amino acids. CDR3 sequence (DNA): TGTGCCAGCAGCCCCAAGACCACAGATACGCAGTATTTT. Protein: CASSPKTTDTQYF.

This clone was found many times. The gene calls are TRBV7-9 and TRBJ2-7, with a possible D match to TRBD1 (6 bases). Trimming left V 5 bases short and J 2 bases short, with 13 bases between. Per germline, CDR1 SEHNR and CDR2 FQNEAQ (reference sequence). The CDR3 length is 14 residues. In DNA, the CDR3 is TGTGCCAGCAGCGCGGACAGTGGGGCCTACGAGCAGTACGTC. Its translation is CASSADSGAYEQYV.

This clone appeared many times. The genes are TRBV28 and TRBJ2-7; TRBD1 agrees at 8 bases. Germline-derived CDR1 and CDR2 are MDHEN and SYDVKM. V shed 8 bases, J shed 7 bases, and the junction held 13 bases outside the gene matches. This CDR3 region has 14 residues. The CDR3 protein is CASRNQGAAREQYV. The CDR3 nucleotides are TGTGCCAGCCGAAACCAGGGGGCGGCGCGAGAGCAGTACGTC.

This chain connects TRBV6-6 to TRBJ2-1; TRBD2 matches 8 bases. J was trimmed by 5 bases and V by 6 bases; bases with no gene match: 9. Looked up from germline, CDR1 is MNHNY and CDR2 is SVGAGI (reference sequence). The CDR3 runs 15 residues. The CDR3 DNA reads TGTGCCAGCAGGGGAGCGGGGGCCGGGGACAATGAGCAGTTCTTC. This sequence encodes CASRGAGAGDNEQFF.

Worth noting for this clone: One end of the junction varies from germline; a read error may be responsible. This chain joins TRBV15 and TRBJ1-1, with D unclear. Germline CDR1 reads LNHNV; CDR2 reads YYDKDF (reference sequence). The CDR3 runs 15 residues. CDR3 in amino acids: CATSRDRVQSTEVFF. In nucleotides, the CDR3 is TGTGCCACCAGCAGAGATAGAGTGCAGAGCACTGAAGTTTTCTTT.

The rearrangement links TRBV23-1 to TRBJ1-5; D is uncertain. TRBV23-1 is an open reading frame, and its role is uncertain. V was cut by 2 bases and J by 2 bases, with 7 bases left in between. This CDR3 has 14 amino acids. DNA for the CDR3: TGCGCCAGCAGTCAACGAGGTCGCAATCAGCCCCAGCATTTT. As protein: CASSQRGRNQPQHF.

This clone has more than one count but fewer than ten. The gene calls are TRBV4-2 and TRBJ1-6; D not certain. CDR1 and CDR2 (germline): LGHNA, YNFKEQ. V was trimmed by 0 bases and J by 3 bases, leaving 18 bases between them. The CDR3 length is 19 residues. The CDR3 reads CASSQDLVSSFGYNSPLHF. The CDR3 nucleotides read TGTGCCAGCAGCCAAGATCTAGTGAGCAGTTTTGGCTATAATTCACCCCTCCACTTT.

This rearrangement joins TRBV27 to TRBJ2-3, with D possibly called TRBD1 or TRBD2 (5 bases each). Trimming cost V 4 bases and J 2 bases, with 13 bases left between them. In germline, CDR1 is MNHEY, CDR2 SMNVEV (reference sequence). CDR3 size: 15 residues. DNA for the CDR3: TGTGCCAGCAGTTGGGATGGGGGTGACACAGATACGCAGTATTTT. Translation: CASSWDGGDTDTQYF.

The chain has TRBV7-3 and TRBJ1-1; 8 nucleotides line up with TRBD1. V trimming: 1 base; J trimming: 7 bases; junction bases outside the gene matches: 2. CDR1 SGHTA and CDR2 FQGTGA come from the germline V gene. The CDR3 contains 13 residues. The CDR3 sequence is CASSLIQGGEAFF. The CDR3 nucleotides are TGTGCCAGCAGCTTAATACAGGGGGGTGAAGCTTTCTTT.

This sequence joins TRBV28 and TRBJ1-4; D not certain. The CDR3 consists of 15 residues. The V gene lost 2 bases and the J gene lost 4 bases, with 11 bases spanning the gap. CDR1 and CDR2 (germline): MDHEN, SYDVKM. As DNA, the CDR3 is TGTGCCAGCAGTTTAGGAGGGCAGAATAATGAAAAACTGTTTTTT. It encodes CASSLGGQNNEKLFF. Full variable domain (missing parts from reference TRBV28 and TRBJ1-4): DVKVTQSSRYLVKRTGEKVFLECVQDMDHENMFWYRQDPGLGLRLIYFSYDVKMKEKGDIPEGYSVSREKKERFSLILESASTNQTSMYLCASSLGGQNNEKLFFGSGTQLSVL.

Many counts were recorded for this clone. The CDR3 loop is CAISEPRGANNEQFF. CDR3 sequence (DNA): TGTGCCATCAGTGAGCCGAGAGGGGCAAACAATGAGCAGTTCTTC. The rearrangement joins TRBV10-3 to TRBJ2-1; D possibly matches TRBD1 or TRBD2 (5 bases each). CDR1 is ENHRY, CDR2 SYGVKD, per germline. V was cut by 2 bases and J by 5 bases, with 13 bases left in between. This CDR3 spans 15 amino acids.

This clone was recorded a few times. The V and J genes are TRBV28 and TRBJ2-1, with TRBD2 matching over 14 bases. Germline CDR1 is MDHEN and CDR2 is SYDVKM. The CDR3 spans 18 residues. The trim removed 1 base at V and 7 bases at J, leaving 9 bases unmatched. The CDR3 spells CASSLFRLAGGLRNEQFF. The CDR3, as DNA: TGTGCCAGCAGTTTATTTCGACTAGCGGGGGGGCTCAGGAATGAGCAGTTCTTC.

This clone was observed a handful of times. V is TRBV2 and J is TRBJ1-2, with a tentative D call TRBD1 (5 bases). The germline V gene has CDR1 SNHLY and CDR2 FYNNEI. This CDR3 has 13 amino acids. Between the trimmed V and J ends, which lost 5 bases and 3 bases, there was a span of 10 bases. The DNA of the CDR3 is TGTGCCAGCAGTACTGGGGGAGACTATGGCTACACCTTC. As protein: CASSTGGDYGYTF.

The J gene is TRBJ1-3, the V gene TRBV20-1; D ambiguous. The CDR3 is made up of 11 amino acids. V was cut by 6 bases and J by 3 bases, with 6 bases left in between. CDR1 and CDR2 (germline): DFQATT, SNEGSKA (reference sequence). The CDR3 nucleotides are TGCAGTGCGGGAAATGGAAACACCATATATTTT. This gives the protein CSAGNGNTIYF.